The clone carrying this TCR beta chain was recorded only once. What it binds is unknown. Vbeta (60) and Jbeta (13) primers were used in the PCR. Here immunoSEQ multiplex PCR was the method, and the copy in TCRdb shows in-frame clones only, minus some. The sample includes roughly 100,000 clones, under 80% of them seen just once. These data come from a study of cytomegalovirus exposure and HLA in healthy donors. Study-wide context: T cells numbering about 200 million yielded 90 million to 140 million unique TCR beta sequences in an earlier analysis. General study points: Most TCR beta V segments were productive about 90% or about 30% of the time in an earlier analysis. A later analysis showed HLA-associated TCR beta chains outstripping equally common others in clonal expansion. Overall, roughly 170 TCR beta chains were annotated as cytomegalovirus-associated.

Germline values: CDR1 SGHTA, CDR2 FQGNSA. The CDR3 has 14 residues. With V trimmed by 4 bases and J by 7 bases, 6 bases remained unmatched. The rearrangement joins TRBV7-2 to TRBJ2-1; TRBD2 aligns across 8 bases. The source of this sequence is a woman in her fifties or sixties in good health and CMV-seropositive. Sequenced sample: PBMCs. The chain's CDR3 is CASSSRVAGNEQFF. The DNA of the CDR3 is TGTGCCAGCAGCTCCCGGGTAGCGGGGAATGAGCAGTTCTTC.